The 16 T cell receptor beta chains presented below share a single source sample, sequenced in a study of OX40 agonist ivuxolimab in advanced cancers. The method was immunoSEQ multiplex PCR; TCRdb's version includes in-frame clones alone and lacks a portion of them. The sample consists of 41,000 or so clones, around 85% of them appearing once. Sequences were derived from CD4+ or CD8+ T cells sorted from blood, sampled in a trial of the OX40 agonist ivuxolimab. The receptor source for this set is an adult with an advanced solid tumor such as melanoma, head and neck, liver or kidney cancer.

The chain recombines TRBV7-2 with TRBJ2-3; D is unclear. V dropped 5 bases and J dropped 2 bases, with 5 bases sitting between them. Germline CDR1 and CDR2: SGHTA and FQGNSA. The CDR3 runs 12 residues. The CDR3 region is CASSPVTDTQYF. As DNA, the CDR3 is TGTGCCAGCAGCCCTGTCACAGATACGCAGTATTTT. Looking up the rest from reference TRBV7-2 and TRBJ2-3 gives the full variable domain: GAGVSQSPSNKVTEKGKDVELRCDPISGHTALYWYRQSLGQGLEFLIYFQGNSAPDKSGLPSDRFSAERTGGSVSTLTIQRTQQEDSAVYLCASSPVTDTQYFGPGTRLTVL.

The chain joins TRBV11-3 to TRBJ2-7; D gene ambiguous. Trimming stripped 4 bases from V and 5 bases from J, with 12 bases between. The CDR3 is 13 amino acids. Per the germline V gene, CDR1 is SGHNT and CDR2 is YENEEA. The CDR3 here is CASSSPGFDEQYF. CDR3 coding DNA: TGTGCCAGCAGCTCGCCCGGGTTCGACGAGCAGTACTTC.

Points on this clone: A junction boundary mismatches the germline segment, possibly from a read error. The V and J genes are TRBV7-7 and TRBJ2-1; TRBD2 aligns across 7 bases. This CDR3 has 16 residues. The germline CDR1 and CDR2 sequences are SSHAT and FNYEAQ (reference sequence). The CDR3 spells CASSLDPGTMPNEQFF. The CDR3 region has the DNA TGTGCTAGCAGCCTCGATCCCGGGACTATGCCCAATGAGCAGTTCTTC. The complete variable domain, with remaining parts taken from reference TRBV7-7 and TRBJ2-1, reads GAGVSQSPRYKVTKRGQDVTLRCDPISSHATLYWYQQALGQGPEFLTYFNYEAQPDKSGLPSDRFSAERPEGSISTLTIQRTEQRDSAMYRCASSLDPGTMPNEQFFGPGTRLTVL.

The genes are TRBV18 and TRBJ1-5; no clear D. The CDR3 spans 14 residues. The germline V gene encodes CDR1 KGHSH and CDR2 LQKENI. Trimming removed 4 bases at V and 4 bases at J, with 11 bases between. For the CDR3, the DNA is TGTGCCAGCTCACAATCGAGCGGAAATCAGCCCCAGCATTTT. It is translated as CASSQSSGNQPQHF.

This clone was observed a handful of times. The chain has TRBV7-2 and TRBJ2-6; TRBD1 matches 11 bases. The CDR3 loop spans 18 amino acids. V shed 5 bases, J shed 1 base, and the junction held 7 bases outside the gene matches. CDR1 and CDR2 from the germline V gene are SGHTA and FQGNSA. For the CDR3, the DNA is TGTGCCAGCAGCCCAGAGGGGACAGGGGGTTCTGGGGCCAACGTCCTGACTTTC. The encoded protein is CASSPEGTGGSGANVLTF.

This clone occurred a few times. The chain employs TRBV10-3 and TRBJ2-3; D is perhaps TRBD2 (5 bases). Looked up from germline, CDR1 is ENHRY and CDR2 is SYGVKD. Deletions cut 10 bases from V and 0 bases from J, with 14 bases between. This CDR3 contains 14 residues. CDR3 coding DNA: TGTGCCAGCGCATCGGGATCTAGCACAGATACGCAGTATTTT. Protein sequence: CASASGSSTDTQYF.

This clone came up once. The chain carries TRBV18 and TRBJ2-5; unclear D gene. The CDR3 covers 15 residues. CDR1 is KGHSH and CDR2 is LQKENI in the germline V gene. V was shortened by 1 base and J by 7 bases, with 16 bases between the two germline ends. The CDR3 region has the DNA TGTGCCAGCTCACCACGAGCGACGGCCACGTTGACCCAGTACTTC. Translated: CASSPRATATLTQYF.

With respect to this clone: This sample includes further DNA sequences coding for the same CDR3. V usage is TRBV29-1 and J usage is TRBJ1-1; D not certain. The CDR3 contains 10 residues. The germline CDR1 and CDR2 sequences are SQVTM and ANQGSEA. The ends were cut back, 1 base at V and 8 bases at J, with 5 bases in the middle. This chain's CDR3 is CSVEGVEAFF. DNA for the CDR3: TGCAGCGTTGAAGGCGTAGAAGCTTTCTTT.

The rearrangement joins TRBV28 to TRBJ1-2; unclear D gene. The V gene lost 3 bases and the J gene lost 2 bases, with 16 bases spanning the gap. Germline V gene lookup returns CDR1 MDHEN and CDR2 SYDVKM. The CDR3 runs 16 residues. DNA of the CDR3: TGTGCCAGCAGTTTCTTATCAACCAGCCTAAACTATGGCTACACCTTC. It encodes CASSFLSTSLNYGYTF.

The gene calls are TRBV7-8 and TRBJ2-1; 11 nucleotides align to TRBD2. The germline V gene has CDR1 SGHVS and CDR2 FQNEAQ. V lost 7 bases to trimming and J lost 8 bases; unmatched junction nucleotides: 7. The CDR3 is 14 amino acids. In nucleotides, the CDR3 is TGTGCCAGCACCGAACTAGCGGGAGTTTATGAGCAGTTCTTC. Its protein is CASTELAGVYEQFF.

This clone has a handful of counts. The chain is built from TRBV14 and TRBJ2-2; the match to TRBD2 covers 7 bases. The CDR3 covers 16 residues. V lost 4 bases, J lost 0 bases, and 5 bases stayed unmatched. Germline CDR1 and CDR2: SGHDN and FVKESK. The CDR3 DNA sequence: TGTGCCAGCAGCCGGCTACTAGCGACGAACACCGGGGAGCTGTTTTTT. Protein: CASSRLLATNTGELFF.

The V gene is TRBV27, the J gene TRBJ2-5, with TRBD2 as a possible D gene (6 bases). Looked up from germline, CDR1 is MNHEY and CDR2 is SMNVEV (reference sequence). The CDR3 has 15 residues. Trimming cost V 5 bases and J 7 bases, with 20 bases left between them. CDR3 DNA: TGTGCCAGCAGTCCCGATCAGAACACGGAGGGGACCCAGTACTTC. Encoded protein: CASSPDQNTEGTQYF.

The chain links TRBV9 to TRBJ2-3; D is ambiguous. The V gene's germline CDR1 is SGDLS and CDR2 YYNGEE. This CDR3 is 15 amino acids long. The V end lost 0 bases, the J end lost 0 bases, and 8 bases lay between the germline ends. The CDR3 here is CASSVASYSTDTQYF. CDR3 coding DNA: TGTGCCAGCAGCGTAGCAAGCTATAGCACAGATACGCAGTATTTT.

J is TRBJ2-1 and V is TRBV5-6; no clear D. From germline, CDR1 is SGHDT and CDR2 YYEEEE. The CDR3 is 13 residues long. V was trimmed by 0 bases and J by 7 bases, leaving 8 bases between them. This CDR3 is CASSLAIRNEQFF. In DNA form, the CDR3 reads TGTGCCAGCAGCTTGGCTATTAGGAATGAGCAGTTCTTC.

The chain employs TRBV10-3 and TRBJ1-3; no reliable D call. Trimming left V 7 bases short and J 0 bases short, with 10 bases between. The CDR3 length is 14 residues. CDR1 and CDR2 from the germline V gene are ENHRY and SYGVKD. The CDR3: CAIKLGSSGNTIYF. DNA for the CDR3: TGTGCCATCAAGCTGGGGAGCTCTGGAAACACCATATATTTT.

The chain uses TRBV11-2 and TRBJ2-3; no reliable D call. The V end was cut by 5 bases, the J end by 6 bases, with 9 bases between. The germline CDR1 and CDR2 sequences are SGHAT and FQNNGV. The CDR3 runs 12 residues. CDR3 residues: CASSLGLDTQYF. As DNA, the CDR3 is TGTGCCAGCAGCCTTGGTCTTGATACGCAGTATTTT.